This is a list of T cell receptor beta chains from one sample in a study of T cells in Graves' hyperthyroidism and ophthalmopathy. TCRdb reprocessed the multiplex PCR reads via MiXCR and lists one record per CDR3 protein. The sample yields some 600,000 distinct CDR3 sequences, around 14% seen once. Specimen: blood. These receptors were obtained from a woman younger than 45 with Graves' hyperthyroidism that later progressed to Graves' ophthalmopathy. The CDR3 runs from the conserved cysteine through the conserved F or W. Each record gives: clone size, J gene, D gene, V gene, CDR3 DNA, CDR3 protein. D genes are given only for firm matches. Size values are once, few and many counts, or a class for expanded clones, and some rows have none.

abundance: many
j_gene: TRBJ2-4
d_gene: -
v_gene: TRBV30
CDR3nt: TGTGCCTGGAGTGTAGATGGAGATCTAGCCAAAAACATTCAGTACTTC
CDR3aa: CAWSVDGDLAKNIQYF

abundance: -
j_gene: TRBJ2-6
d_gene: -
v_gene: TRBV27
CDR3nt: TGTGCCAGCAGTTTTGGAGGAAGCTCTGGGGCCAACGTCCTGACTTTC
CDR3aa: CASSFGGSSGANVLTF

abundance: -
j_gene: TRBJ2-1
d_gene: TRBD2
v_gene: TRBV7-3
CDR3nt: TGTGCCAGCAGCTTCGAACTAGCGGCCTCCTACAATGAGCAGTTCTTC
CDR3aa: CASSFELAASYNEQFF

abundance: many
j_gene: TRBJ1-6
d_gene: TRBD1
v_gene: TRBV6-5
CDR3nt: TGTGCCAGCAGTTACTCGTCAGGGGGGAATAATTCACCCCTCCACTTT
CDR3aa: CASSYSSGGNNSPLHF

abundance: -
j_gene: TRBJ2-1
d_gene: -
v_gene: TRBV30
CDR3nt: TGTGCCTGGAGTCGGAGCTCCTACAGTGAGCAGTTCTTC
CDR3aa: CAWSRSSYSEQFF

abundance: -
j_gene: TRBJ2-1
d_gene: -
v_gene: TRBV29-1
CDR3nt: TGCAGCGTTGGGGGTGCAAGCGTCAATGAGCAGTTCTTC
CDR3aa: CSVGGASVNEQFF

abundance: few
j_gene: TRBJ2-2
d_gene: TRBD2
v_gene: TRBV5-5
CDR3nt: TGTGCCAGCAGCTTTGCGCTAGCGGGAGTGGACACCGGGGAGCTGTTTTTT
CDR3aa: CASSFALAGVDTGELFF

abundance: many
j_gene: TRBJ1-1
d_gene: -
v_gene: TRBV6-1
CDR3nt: TGTGCCAGCAGTCCCCCACGGGGACTCGGGGGTGGCACTGAAGCTTTCTTT
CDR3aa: CASSPPRGLGGGTEAFF

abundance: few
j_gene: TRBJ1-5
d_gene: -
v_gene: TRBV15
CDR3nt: TGTGCCACCAGCACGCTTGGGGCAGGTCAGCCCCAGCATTTT
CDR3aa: CATSTLGAGQPQHF

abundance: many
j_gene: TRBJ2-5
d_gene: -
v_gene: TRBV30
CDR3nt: TGTGCCTTTGGCGGACAGTTGGAGACCCAGTACTTC
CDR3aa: CAFGGQLETQYF

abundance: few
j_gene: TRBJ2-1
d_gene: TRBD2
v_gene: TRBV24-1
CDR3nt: TGTGCCACCAGTGGGGGACTAGCGGGAAGCAACAATGAGCAGTTCTTC
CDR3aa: CATSGGLAGSNNEQFF

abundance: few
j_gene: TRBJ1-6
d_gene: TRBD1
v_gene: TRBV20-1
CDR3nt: TGCAGTGCTAGCCCAGGGGGTCCCTTAATTTCACCCCTCCACTTT
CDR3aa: CSASPGGPLISPLHF

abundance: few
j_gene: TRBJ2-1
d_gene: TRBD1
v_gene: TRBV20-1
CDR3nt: TGCAGTGCTAGACCCCGGGACAGCTACTACAATGAGCAGTTCTTC
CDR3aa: CSARPRDSYYNEQFF

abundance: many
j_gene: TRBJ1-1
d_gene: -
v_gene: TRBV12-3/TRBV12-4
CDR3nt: TGTGCCAGCAGTTTAGCGACAGGCCTGAGCAACACTGAAGCTTTCTTT
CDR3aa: CASSLATGLSNTEAFF

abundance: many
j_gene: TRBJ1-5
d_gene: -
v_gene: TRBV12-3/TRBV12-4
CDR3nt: TGTGCCAGCAGTTCGGGGGGTCAGCCCCAGCATTTT
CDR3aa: CASSSGGQPQHF

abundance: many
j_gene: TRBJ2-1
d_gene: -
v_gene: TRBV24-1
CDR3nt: TGTGCCACCAGTGACGTCCTGGTACAGGGGCAGTTCTTC
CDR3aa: CATSDVLVQGQFF

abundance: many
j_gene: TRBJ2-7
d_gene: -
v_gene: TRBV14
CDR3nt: TGTGCCAGCAGCCAAGAAGCAGGGAGCTACGAGCAGTACTTC
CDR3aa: CASSQEAGSYEQYF

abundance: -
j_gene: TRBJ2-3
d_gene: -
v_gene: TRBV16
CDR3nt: TGTGCCAGCAGACCGGGACCGAGCACAGATACGCAGTATTTT
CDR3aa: CASRPGPSTDTQYF

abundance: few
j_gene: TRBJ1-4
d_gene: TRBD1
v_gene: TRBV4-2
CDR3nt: TGTGCCAGCAGCCAAGATGGGGGACAGGGACGAGAAAAACTGTTTTTT
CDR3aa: CASSQDGGQGREKLFF

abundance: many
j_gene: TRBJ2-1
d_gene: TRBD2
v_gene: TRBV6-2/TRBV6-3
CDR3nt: TGTGCCAGCAGTTACTCTAGCCTAGCGGCGAGAAATGAGCAGTTCTTC
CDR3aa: CASSYSSLAARNEQFF

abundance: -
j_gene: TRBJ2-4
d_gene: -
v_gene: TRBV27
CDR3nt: TGTGCCAGCAGTTTCACAGCAGCCAAAAACATTCAGTACTTC
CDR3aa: CASSFTAAKNIQYF

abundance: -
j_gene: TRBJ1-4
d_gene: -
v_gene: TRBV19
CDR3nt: TGTGCCAGTACCTGGTCGTGGATGGGTGCAACTAATGAAAAACTGTTTTTT
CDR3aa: CASTWSWMGATNEKLFF

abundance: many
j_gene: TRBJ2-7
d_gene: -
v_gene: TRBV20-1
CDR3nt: TGCAGGCGGGACTTGGAGAGCTCCTACGAGCAGTACTTC
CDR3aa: CRRDLESSYEQYF

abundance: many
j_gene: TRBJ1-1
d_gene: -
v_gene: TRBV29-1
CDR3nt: TGCAGCGTTGAAGAGGGTGGGACTGAAGCTTTCTTT
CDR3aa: CSVEEGGTEAFF

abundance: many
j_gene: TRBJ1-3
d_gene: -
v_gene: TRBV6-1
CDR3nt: TGTGCCAGCAGCCTACTCTGGGGCTCTGGAAACACCATATATTTT
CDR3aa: CASSLLWGSGNTIYF

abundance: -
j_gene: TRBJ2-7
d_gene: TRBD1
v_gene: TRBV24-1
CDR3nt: TGTGCCACCAGTGACCAGACAGGGAACTCCTACGAGCAGTACTTC
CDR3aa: CATSDQTGNSYEQYF

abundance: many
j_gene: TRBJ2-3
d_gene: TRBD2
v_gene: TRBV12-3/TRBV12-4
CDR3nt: TGTGCCAGCAGGACTAGCGGGAGTAATAGACTCGGTACGCAGTATTTT
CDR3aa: CASRTSGSNRLGTQYF

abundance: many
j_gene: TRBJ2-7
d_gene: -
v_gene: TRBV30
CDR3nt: TGTGCCTGGAGTCTATCTCGGGATTTACGGGAGCAGTACTTC
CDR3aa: CAWSLSRDLREQYF

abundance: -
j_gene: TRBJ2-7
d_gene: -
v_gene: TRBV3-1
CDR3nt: TGTGCCAGCAGCCAAGATCCCCCAGGGTGGAAAGAGCAGTACTTC
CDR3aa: CASSQDPPGWKEQYF

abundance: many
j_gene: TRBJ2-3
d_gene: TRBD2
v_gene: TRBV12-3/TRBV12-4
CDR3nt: TGTGCCAGCAGTTTCGTGTTGGCGGGAGGAAGCACAGATACGCAGTATTTT
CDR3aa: CASSFVLAGGSTDTQYF

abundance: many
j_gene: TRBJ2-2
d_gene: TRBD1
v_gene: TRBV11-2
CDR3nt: TGTGCCAGCAGATGGGACAGTAACACCGGGGAGCTGTTTTTT
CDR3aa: CASRWDSNTGELFF

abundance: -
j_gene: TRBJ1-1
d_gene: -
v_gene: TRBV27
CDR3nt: TGTGCCAGCAGTCCAGACGACAGGCCCTTGAACACTGAAGCTTTCTTT
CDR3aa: CASSPDDRPLNTEAFF

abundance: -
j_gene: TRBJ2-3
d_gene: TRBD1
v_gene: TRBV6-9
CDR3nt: TGTGCCAGCAGTTCTCCCGGGACAGTCACAGATACGCAGTATTTT
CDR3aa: CASSSPGTVTDTQYF

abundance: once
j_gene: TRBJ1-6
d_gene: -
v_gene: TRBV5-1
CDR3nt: TGCGCCAGCAACTCCGGGTCCAATTCACCCCTCCACTTT
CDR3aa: CASNSGSNSPLHF

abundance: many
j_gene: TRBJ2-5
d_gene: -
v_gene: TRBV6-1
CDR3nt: TGTGCCAGCAGGGCCTCGGACATCTGGGAAGAGACCCAGTACTTC
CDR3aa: CASRASDIWEETQYF

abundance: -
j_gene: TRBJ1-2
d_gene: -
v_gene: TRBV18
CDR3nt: TGTGCCAGCTCACAAACAGGGTATGATGGCTACACCTTC
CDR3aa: CASSQTGYDGYTF

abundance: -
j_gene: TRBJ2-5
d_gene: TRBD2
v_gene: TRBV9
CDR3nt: TGTGCCAGCAGCCCTCAAGGGACTAGCGGAGGTACCTCCCAAGAGACCCAGTACTTC
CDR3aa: CASSPQGTSGGTSQETQYF

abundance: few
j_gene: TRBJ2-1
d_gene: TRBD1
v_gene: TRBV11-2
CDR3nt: TGTGCCAGCAGCTTAGGCAACAGGGGGTTTAAGCTCTTC
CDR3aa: CASSLGNRGFKLF

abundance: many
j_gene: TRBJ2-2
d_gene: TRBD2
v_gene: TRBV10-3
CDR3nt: TGTGCCATGATGCCCGGGACTACGAACACCGGGGAGCTGTTTTTT
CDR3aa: CAMMPGTTNTGELFF

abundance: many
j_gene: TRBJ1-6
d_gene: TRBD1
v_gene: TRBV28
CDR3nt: TGTGCCAGCAAACAGACAGGGGCCAATTCACCCCTCCACTTT
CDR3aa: CASKQTGANSPLHF

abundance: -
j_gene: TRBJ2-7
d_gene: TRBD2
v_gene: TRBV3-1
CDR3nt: TGTGCCAGCAGTCCACTAGCGGGAGGGCCCCTAGGGGCCGAGCAGTACTTC
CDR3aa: CASSPLAGGPLGAEQYF

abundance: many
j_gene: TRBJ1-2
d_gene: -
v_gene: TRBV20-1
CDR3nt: TGCAGTACCAGAGTTGGGGGGGACTATGGCTACACCTTC
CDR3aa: CSTRVGGDYGYTF

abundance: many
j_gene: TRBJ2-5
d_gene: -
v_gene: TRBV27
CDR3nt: TGTGCCAGCGTCTGGGAGGAGACCCAGTACTTC
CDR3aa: CASVWEETQYF

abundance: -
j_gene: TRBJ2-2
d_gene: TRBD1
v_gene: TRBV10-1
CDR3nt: TGCGCCAGCAGTCGGACAGGGGATTCCGGGGAGCTGTTTTTT
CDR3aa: CASSRTGDSGELFF

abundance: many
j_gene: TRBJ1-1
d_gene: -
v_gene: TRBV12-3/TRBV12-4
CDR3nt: TGTGCCAGCAGTACCGGGACACAGAACACTGAAGCTTTCTTT
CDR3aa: CASSTGTQNTEAFF

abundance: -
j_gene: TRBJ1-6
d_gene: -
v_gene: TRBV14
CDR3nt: TGTGCCAGCAGCCAAGACAGGAACTCCTATAATTCACCCCTCCACTTT
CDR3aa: CASSQDRNSYNSPLHF

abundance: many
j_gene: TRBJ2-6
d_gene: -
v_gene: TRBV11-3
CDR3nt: TGTGCCAGCAGCTTCCCAGGGGCCAACGTCCTGACTTTC
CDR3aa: CASSFPGANVLTF

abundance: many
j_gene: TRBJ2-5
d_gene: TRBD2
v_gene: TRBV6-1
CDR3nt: TGTGCCAGCAGTTCCAACTATGGACTAGTAGGCGAGACCCAGTACTTC
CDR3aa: CASSSNYGLVGETQYF

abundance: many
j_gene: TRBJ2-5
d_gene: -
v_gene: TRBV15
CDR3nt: TGTGCCACCAGCAGAGATCGTTTCCAACCGGGACACCAAGAGACCCAGTACTTC
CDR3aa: CATSRDRFQPGHQETQYF

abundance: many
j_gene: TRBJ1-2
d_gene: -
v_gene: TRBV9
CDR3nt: TGTGCCAGCAGTCCAGGAAATGGACAGAGCTATGGCTACACCTTC
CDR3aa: CASSPGNGQSYGYTF

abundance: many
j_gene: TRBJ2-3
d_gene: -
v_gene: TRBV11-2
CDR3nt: TGTGCCAGCAGCTTCAACGGGGTCATGGATACGCAGTATTTT
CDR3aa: CASSFNGVMDTQYF

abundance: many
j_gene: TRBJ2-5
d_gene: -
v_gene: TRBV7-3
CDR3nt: TGTGCCAGCAGCTTAACGTCGGGACCTGACGGGAAGACCCAGTACTTC
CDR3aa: CASSLTSGPDGKTQYF

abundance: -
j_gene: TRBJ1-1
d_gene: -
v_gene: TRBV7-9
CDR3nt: TGTGCCAGCAACACAGCGTGGGTGAACACTGAAGCTTTCTTT
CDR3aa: CASNTAWVNTEAFF

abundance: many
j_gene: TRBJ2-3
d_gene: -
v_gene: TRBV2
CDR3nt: TGTGCCAGCAGGATAGATTCAGATACGCAGTATTTT
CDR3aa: CASRIDSDTQYF

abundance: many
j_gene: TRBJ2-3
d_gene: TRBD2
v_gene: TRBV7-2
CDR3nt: TGTGCCAGCAGCTTAGCCGGGACTAGCGGTGTAGATACGCAGTATTTT
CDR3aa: CASSLAGTSGVDTQYF

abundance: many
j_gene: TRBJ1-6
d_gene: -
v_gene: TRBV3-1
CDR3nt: TGTGCCAGCAGCCAATTTCAGCTGGGGGAAACCACCAATTCACCCCTCCACTTT
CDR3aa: CASSQFQLGETTNSPLHF

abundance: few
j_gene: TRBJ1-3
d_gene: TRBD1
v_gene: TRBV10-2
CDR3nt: TGCGCCAGCAGTGAGCGTTTCATACAGGGGACAATTGGAAACACCATATATTTT
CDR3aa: CASSERFIQGTIGNTIYF

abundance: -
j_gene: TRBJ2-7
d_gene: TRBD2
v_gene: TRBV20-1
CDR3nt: TGCAGTGCAGGGGGAGCGGGAGGGATCGAGCAGTACTTC
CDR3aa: CSAGGAGGIEQYF

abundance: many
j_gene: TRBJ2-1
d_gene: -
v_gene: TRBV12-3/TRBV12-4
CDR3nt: TGTGCCAGCAGTTTGAATGGCGGGGTTGGGAATGAGCAGTTCTTC
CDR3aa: CASSLNGGVGNEQFF

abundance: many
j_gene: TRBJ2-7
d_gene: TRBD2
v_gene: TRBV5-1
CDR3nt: TGCGCCAGCAGCTTGGCCGGGGGGAGGGGACCCTACGAGCAGTACTTC
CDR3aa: CASSLAGGRGPYEQYF